Listed here is a single T cell receptor beta chain. Antigen: not known. This sample is part of a study of vaccination and CD4 T cells after COVID-19. The Oncomine TCR Beta short-read assay was applied to DNA of cultured CD4+ T cells. TCRdb re-analysed the PCR reads in MiXCR, keeping a single row per CDR3 protein. The sample yields more than 15,000 distinct CDR3 sequences, around 50% seen once. V lost 5 bases and J 10 bases, leaving 12 bases between the germline ends. Germline values: CDR1 SGHTA, CDR2 FQGNSA. The CDR3 is 12 residues long. As for time point: late sampling 161 to 241 days after vaccination in a few convalescent patients. Noted treatment: approximately nine-day PBMC culture with coronavirus spike peptide pools or control peptides (ViraFEST assay).

This specimen consisted of CD4+ T cells from blood, cultured in vitro, obtained about 7 months after SARS-CoV-2 vaccination. The receptor was derived from a human donor who had recovered from COVID-19. The rearrangement uses TRBV7-2 and TRBJ2-1, with D unclear. Here the CDR3 DNA reads TGTGCCAGCAGCGTCGACGTCGGAGAGCAGTTCTTC. It yields the protein CASSVDVGEQFF.